This T cell receptor beta chain stems from a study of blood T cell repertoires in COVID-19. Only in-frame clones appear in the TCRdb table, and some are missing; sequencing was by immunoSEQ multiplex PCR. The profile shows about 62,000 clones, around two thirds of them singletons. Germline V CDR1 and CDR2: KGHSH, LQKENI. J gave up 7 bases and V 1 base, and 14 bases lay outside the gene matches. The CDR3 totals 20 residues. This chain links TRBV18 with TRBJ2-1, with 15 bases fitting TRBD2. The sequence was obtained from an older woman who had been exposed to COVID-19. Input material: PBMCs or T cells enriched from blood (not recorded which). CDR3 coding DNA: TGTGCCAGCTCACCACGTCAGGGGTCGGGACTAGCGGGAGGCTCAAATGAGCAGTTCTTC. This sequence encodes CASSPRQGSGLAGGSNEQFF.